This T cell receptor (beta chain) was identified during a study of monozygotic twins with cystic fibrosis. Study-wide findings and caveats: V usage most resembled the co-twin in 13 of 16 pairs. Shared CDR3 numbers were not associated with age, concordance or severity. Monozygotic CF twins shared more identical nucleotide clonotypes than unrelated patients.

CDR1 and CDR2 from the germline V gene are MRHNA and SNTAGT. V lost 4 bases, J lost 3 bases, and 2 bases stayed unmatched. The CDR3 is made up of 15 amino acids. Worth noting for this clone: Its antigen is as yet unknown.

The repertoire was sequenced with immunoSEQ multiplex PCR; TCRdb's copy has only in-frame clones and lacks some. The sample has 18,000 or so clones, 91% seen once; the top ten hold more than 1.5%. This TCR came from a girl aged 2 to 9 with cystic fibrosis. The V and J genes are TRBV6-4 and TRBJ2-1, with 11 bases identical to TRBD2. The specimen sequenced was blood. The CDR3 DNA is TGTGCCAGCAGTGCCGGGACTAGCGGCTACAATGAGCAGTTCTTC. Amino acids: CASSAGTSGYNEQFF.